The present TCR beta chain was sequenced within a study of neurological immune-mediated disorders (dated by TCRdb to about 2019). Some background on the complete study: Peripheral blood TCR-beta repertoires from HTLV-I-associated myelopathy (HAM/TSP) patients, multiple sclerosis patients and healthy controls were compared by UMI-based sequencing. Longitudinal samples, technical triplicates and paired sorted CD4+ and CD8+ T-cell subsets, alongside PBMC samples, were included among the 106 TCR-beta libraries. Longitudinal HAM/TSP and healthy donors had 3 time-points each (about 3-45 month intervals). The cohort comprised 65 to 75 subjects: 15 or so HAM/TSP patients, some 35 multiple sclerosis patients and around 20 healthy controls.

The germline V end is reduced by 2 bases and the J end by 8 bases; junction bases left unmatched: 6. The germline V gene encodes CDR1 LNHNV and CDR2 YYDKDF (reference sequence). The CDR3 contains 14 residues, cysteine and phenylalanine counted. The DNA shown is the 42-base CDR3, in frame from base 1. This clonotype was detected many times. Its antigen is not yet known. No per-base quality is available; no much larger clone lies one base away. Study-level results and caveats: TCR clonal expansion was highest in HAM/TSP patients and lowest in MS patients, with MS patients falling below even healthy controls. No identical CDR3 amino acid sequences were shared among expanded clones across subjects, suggesting private TCR-beta repertoires in all groups.

What this sample's time point label stands for: longitudinal time-point 3. The healthy controls were volunteers from blood banks in Maryland, USA. Libraries from unsorted PBMCs were made from 2 million PBMCs kept in RNAlater at -80 degrees C until RNA extraction. Peripheral blood was subjected to Ficoll-Hypaque density gradient centrifugation to isolate PBMCs, which were then cryopreserved in liquid nitrogen. cDNA synthesis used template-switch 5'RACE with a primer carrying a 10-nucleotide random unique molecular identifier tagging each TCR transcript. Every sequencing run yielded over 190 million TCR-beta sequences covering 15-18 subjects. Total RNA was extracted with the RNeasy kit. TCR-beta VDJ regions were amplified with primers for the TCR constant region and the 5'RACE anchor, using the KAPA Real-time Library Amplification kit. Sample indexes and Illumina adaptors were added in a first PCR, and a second PCR then increased library yield. The roughly 650 bp TCR product was size-selected on a 2% E-gel SizeSelection system after Ampure bead purification. Before pooling, library quality was assessed on a Bioanalyzer, concentration was determined with Qubit, and library quantification was performed with the Kapa Library Quantification kit. An Illumina HiSeq 2500 was used to sequence the libraries paired-end at 2 x 150 bp. To increase sequence diversity, about 25-31% phiX was spiked into each library pool. The original pipeline was this. Quality-filtered reads were processed with the UMI-based MiGEC pipeline, which removed over 75% of raw TCR sequences during error correction. IMGT germline references were used for aligning VDJ genes, and each clonotype was defined as a unique CDR3 amino acid sequence together with its V-J genes. Clonal expansion, Shannon diversity and CDR3 relatedness (CalcPairwiseDistances, ClusterSamples) were evaluated with VDJtools, and phylogenetic trees were built with CLCbio workbench. Using coefficient-of-variation modelling across technical triplicates, the study counted a clone as expanded if it had at least 8 unique UMIs. TCRdb's own reprocessing of the public reads used fastp at Q25 and MiXCR and kept productive beta chains. Each CDR3 protein appears once, grouped with its most common genes and DNA. The V and J calls come from TCRdb's annotation, not from the publication. A total of roughly 57,000 distinct CDR3 sequences appear in this sample, roughly 7.7% of them only once. Jointly, the top ten make up 1.9% of the sample.

This receptor was identified in a woman between 40 and 50 years old in good health. Sequences were obtained from PBMCs. The V and J genes are TRBV15 and TRBJ2-3; the central 8 bases match TRBD1. The CDR3 region: CATSRNQGATTQYF. The DNA is TGTGCCACCAGCAGAAATCAGGGGGCCACTACGCAGTATTTT.